This section outlines one T cell receptor (beta chain) sequence together with its context. Germline V CDR1 and CDR2: KGHSH, LQKENI. Losses at the gene ends were 2 bases for V and 6 bases for J; bases not matched to a gene: 9. This CDR3 is built from 16 residues. Profiling relied on immunoSEQ multiplex PCR, and the TCRdb table lists in-frame clones only, not all of them. The sample holds 200,000 to 250,000 clones, 70% to 85% seen once. This specimen comes from a study of blood T cell repertoires in COVID-19. Overall study: Spain, Italy and the United States supplied samples that represented acute and convalescent COVID-19.

Grouping used clinical history reported by participants in a survey and questionnaire. The sequencing sample was made of PBMCs or T cells enriched from blood (not recorded which). V and J are TRBV18 and TRBJ2-1, with 8 bases that match TRBD1. The sequence came from a man between 60 and 70 years old who had recovered from COVID-19. This CDR3 is CASSPSSGQGFNEQFF. CDR3 in DNA: TGTGCCAGCTCACCAAGTTCTGGACAGGGCTTCAATGAGCAGTTCTTC.